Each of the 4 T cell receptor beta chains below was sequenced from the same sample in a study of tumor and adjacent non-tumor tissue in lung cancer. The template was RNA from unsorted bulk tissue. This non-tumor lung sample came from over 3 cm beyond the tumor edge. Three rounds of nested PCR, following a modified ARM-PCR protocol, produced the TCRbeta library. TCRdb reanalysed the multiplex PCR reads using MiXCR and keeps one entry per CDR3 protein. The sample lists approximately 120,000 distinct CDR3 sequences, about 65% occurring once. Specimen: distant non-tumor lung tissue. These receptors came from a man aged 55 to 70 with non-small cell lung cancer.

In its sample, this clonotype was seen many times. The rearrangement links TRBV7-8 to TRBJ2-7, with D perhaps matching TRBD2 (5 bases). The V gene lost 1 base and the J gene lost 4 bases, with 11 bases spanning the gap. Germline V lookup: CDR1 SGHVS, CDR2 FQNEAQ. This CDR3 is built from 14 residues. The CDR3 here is CASSLVVGVYEQYF. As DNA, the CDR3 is TGTGCCAGCAGCTTAGTTGTGGGAGTTTACGAGCAGTACTTC. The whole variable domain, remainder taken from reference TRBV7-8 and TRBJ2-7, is GAGVSQSPRYKVAKRGQDVALRCDPISGHVSLFWYQQALGQGPEFLTYFQNEAQLDKSGLPSDRFFAERPEGSVSTLKIQRTQQEDSAVYLCASSLVVGVYEQYFGPGTRLTVT.

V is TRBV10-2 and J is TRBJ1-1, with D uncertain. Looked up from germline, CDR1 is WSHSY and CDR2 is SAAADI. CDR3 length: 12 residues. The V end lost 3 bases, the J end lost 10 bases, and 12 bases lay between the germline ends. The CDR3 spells CASSDEGFIAFF. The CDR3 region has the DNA TGCGCCAGCAGTGATGAGGGTTTTATAGCTTTCTTT.

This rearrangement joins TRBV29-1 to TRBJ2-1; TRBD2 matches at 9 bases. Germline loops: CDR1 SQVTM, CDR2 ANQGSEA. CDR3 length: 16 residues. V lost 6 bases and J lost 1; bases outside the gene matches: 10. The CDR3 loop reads CSVETSGPFSYNEQFF. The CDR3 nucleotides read TGCAGCGTAGAGACTAGCGGACCCTTTTCCTACAATGAGCAGTTCTTC.

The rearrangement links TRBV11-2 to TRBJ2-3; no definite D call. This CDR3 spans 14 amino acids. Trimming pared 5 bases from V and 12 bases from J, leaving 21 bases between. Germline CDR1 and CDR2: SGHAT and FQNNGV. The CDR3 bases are TGTGCCAGCAGCAACCGGACCTCTATGGCTACACAGTATTTT. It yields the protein CASSNRTSMATQYF.